Following are 9 T cell receptor beta chains from one sample sequenced in a study of blood T cell repertoires in COVID-19. This table comes from immunoSEQ multiplex PCR, and its TCRdb copy is limited to in-frame clones, with some not included. The sample includes over 200,000 clones, around nine tenths of them seen just once. Sequenced: peripheral blood. The source of these receptors is a woman between 18 and 29 years old who had recovered from COVID-19.

CDR3 amino acids: CAITQRQGDYGYTF. In DNA form, the CDR3 reads TGTGCCATCACCCAAAGACAGGGGGACTATGGCTACACCTTC. The chain recombines TRBV10-3 with TRBJ1-2, with 9 bases aligning to TRBD1. After removal of 7 bases from V and 3 bases from J, the junction contained 6 bases not matched to a gene. Germline assignment: CDR1 ENHRY and CDR2 SYGVKD. There are 14 residues in the CDR3.

The chain couples TRBV7-2 to TRBJ1-6; D might be TRBD1 (5 bases). V dropped 4 bases and J dropped 7 bases, with 11 bases sitting between them. CDR3 size: 14 residues. Germline V CDR1 and CDR2: SGHTA, FQGNSA. The CDR3 DNA is TGTGCCAGCAGCTCCCAGGGTACAAATTCACCCCTCCACTTT. It yields the protein CASSSQGTNSPLHF.

V and J are TRBV4-1 and TRBJ2-3; D is possibly TRBD1 (6 bases). The V end lost 4 bases, the J end lost 2 bases, and 10 bases lay between the germline ends. There are 14 residues in the CDR3. CDR1 is MGHRA and CDR2 is YSYEKL in the germline V gene. CDR3 residues: CASSPTGTTDTQYF. CDR3 nucleotide sequence: TGCGCCAGCAGCCCTACAGGGACCACAGATACGCAGTATTTT.

This clone was observed once. The rearrangement uses TRBV2 and TRBJ1-1; 7 bases map to TRBD1. The V gene end was trimmed by 2 bases and the J gene end by 4 bases; junction bases not matched to a gene: 7. Germline V gene lookup returns CDR1 SNHLY and CDR2 FYNNEI. This CDR3 has 15 residues. In nucleotides, the CDR3 is TGTGCCAGCAGTGAAAGACAGGGAAGGGTCACTGAAGCTTTCTTT. It yields the protein CASSERQGRVTEAFF.

The chain joins TRBV3-1 (or the pseudogene TRBV3-2) to TRBJ1-6, with a weak D call TRBD1 (5 bases). Germline V CDR1 and CDR2: LGHDT, YNNKEL (reference sequence). Trimming cost V 2 bases and J 8 bases, with 22 bases left between them. This CDR3 has 18 residues. The CDR3 DNA reads as TGTGCCAGCAGCCAAAGTGGCGCAAGGGGTTTAGCGGATTCACCCCTCCACTTT. It translates to CASSQSGARGLADSPLHF.

This clone was counted a single time. Here the CDR3 DNA reads TGTGCCAGCAGCTTAGGTCTAGCGAACACCGGGGAGCTGTTTTTT. It yields the protein CASSLGLANTGELFF. This sequence joins TRBV7-2 and TRBJ2-2; D is unclear. V was trimmed by 1 base and J by 0 bases, leaving 6 bases between them. Germline CDR1 is SGHTA and CDR2 is FQGNSA. The CDR3 is 15 amino acids.

DNA for the CDR3: TGTGCCAGCAGCGTTACCGGGACAGCGTACTCTGGAAACACCATATATTTT. Its protein is CASSVTGTAYSGNTIYF. This chain connects TRBV9 to TRBJ1-3, with 7 bases lining up with TRBD1. The germline gives CDR1 SGDLS, CDR2 YYNGEE. With V trimmed by 2 bases and J by 0 bases, 8 bases remained unmatched. The CDR3 has 17 residues.

The chain employs TRBV11-1 and TRBJ1-1; D not certain. The CDR3 is 15 residues long. V gave up 5 bases and J gave up 5 bases, with 18 bases separating them. Germline V CDR1 and CDR2: SGHAT, FQDESV (reference sequence). The CDR3 sequence: CASSPGPARRTEAFF. The CDR3 region has the DNA TGTGCCAGCAGCCCCGGCCCTGCTCGGAGGACTGAAGCTTTCTTT.

A word on this clone: The same CDR3 can be traced to other DNA sequences in this sample. The chain recombines TRBV30 with TRBJ1-1, with a weak D call TRBD1 (5 bases). V lost 4 bases and J 2 bases, leaving 11 bases between the germline ends. CDR1 and CDR2 from the germline V gene are GTSNPN and SVGIG (reference sequence). This CDR3 has 13 residues. CDR3 nucleotide sequence: TGTGCCTGGAATTTAGACAGAAACACTGAAGCTTTCTTT. Its protein is CAWNLDRNTEAFF. Using reference TRBV30 and TRBJ1-1 for the parts outside the CDR3, the full variable domain is SQTIHQWPATLVQPVGSPLSLECTVEGTSNPNLYWYRQAAGRGLQLLFYSVGIGQISSEVPQNLSASRPQDRQFILSSKKLLLSDSGFYLCAWNLDRNTEAFFGQGTRLTVV.